This T cell receptor (beta chain) originates from a study of human T cells and chemical hapten exposure. Findings and caveats of the study: Alopecia was present in the donors, so their immune response may differ from healthy people's.

This clonotype has just a few counts. Its specificity is not known. Via MiXCR, TCRdb re-called the RACE reads, giving one row per CDR3 protein. The data contain 180,000 or so distinct CDR3 sequences, approximately 15% of them seen just once; the ten biggest clones take up approximately 1.5%. As for time point: patch test 1, 2 weeks after DPC sensitization. Stated treatment: therapeutic diphenylcyclopropenone sensitization with weekly scalp DPC. Staff drew blood before applying each patch test. Germline V gene data show CDR1 as SQVTM and CDR2 as ANQGSEA. Trimming removed 6 bases from V and 5 bases from J; junction bases left unmatched: 6. The CDR3 consists of 13 residues.

This clonotype was sampled from a woman under 40 with alopecia areata. Some clones in this sample may be carry-over from other donors' samples. The sample consisted of whole blood, taken in connection with sensitization to the hapten diphenylcyclopropenone (DPC). The V gene is TRBV29-1, the J gene TRBJ2-5; 10 nucleotides agree with TRBD1. This CDR3 is CSVPGQGMETQYF. DNA of the CDR3: TGCAGCGTCCCGGGACAGGGGATGGAGACCCAGTACTTC.